This T cell receptor (beta chain) came from a study of CD8+CD57+ T cells in acquired aplastic anemia. The wider study: Sorting CD4+ and CD8+ cells gave DNA averaging approximately 3 ug. Study conclusions and caveats: Statistical testing detected no significant gap in CD8+ Simpson's diversity between patients and controls. Roughly 31 CD8+ CDR3 sequences occurred in both the patients and the controls.

This CDR3 has 14 residues. Germline-derived CDR1 and CDR2 are DFQATT and SNEGSKA (reference sequence). V lost 0 bases and J lost 10, with 18 bases in between. Concerning this clonotype: Its antigen is not known.

Profiling that covered TCR beta VDJ and CDR3 relied on genomic DNA as its template. TCRdb re-derived calls from the reads in MiXCR, one entry per CDR3 protein. The table includes 350,000 to 450,000 distinct CDR3 sequences, 60% to 80% detected once. The origin of this receptor is a human donor in good health, serving as a control. The rearrangement uses TRBV20-1 and TRBJ1-2; D is uncertain. Input material: sorted CD4+, CD8+, or CD8+CD57+ T cells (not recorded which) from PBMCs. In nucleotides, the CDR3 is TGCAGTGCTAGAGATGGTTTAGCATTCTCTGACTACACCTTC. Translated, it gives CSARDGLAFSDYTF.